This T cell receptor (beta chain) emerged from a study of cytomegalovirus exposure and HLA in healthy donors. The CDR3 consists of 14 residues. V lost 4 bases to trimming and J lost 5 bases, with 15 bases between them. Germline V gene data show CDR1 as SGHRS and CDR2 as YFSETQ. Findings of the study overall: One variant, a missense change in DCLRE1C, was linked in a later analysis to TCR beta V- and J-gene trimming. The only immune exposure information that was available was CMV serostatus.

A word on this clone: Its antigen is as yet unknown.

Use of 60 Vbeta and 13 Jbeta primers characterized the PCR. Measured with immunoSEQ multiplex PCR; TCRdb has only the in-frame clones, and not every one. The sample carries around 91,000 clones, around four fifths recorded once. The receptor's source is a male donor in good health and CMV-seropositive. The rearrangement uses TRBV5-1 and TRBJ1-1; D is perhaps TRBD1 (5 bases). The sequencing input was PBMCs. The DNA for the CDR3 is TGCGCCAGCAGCCTCCTCAGGGAGGGAACTGAAGCTTTCTTT. Protein sequence: CASSLLREGTEAFF.